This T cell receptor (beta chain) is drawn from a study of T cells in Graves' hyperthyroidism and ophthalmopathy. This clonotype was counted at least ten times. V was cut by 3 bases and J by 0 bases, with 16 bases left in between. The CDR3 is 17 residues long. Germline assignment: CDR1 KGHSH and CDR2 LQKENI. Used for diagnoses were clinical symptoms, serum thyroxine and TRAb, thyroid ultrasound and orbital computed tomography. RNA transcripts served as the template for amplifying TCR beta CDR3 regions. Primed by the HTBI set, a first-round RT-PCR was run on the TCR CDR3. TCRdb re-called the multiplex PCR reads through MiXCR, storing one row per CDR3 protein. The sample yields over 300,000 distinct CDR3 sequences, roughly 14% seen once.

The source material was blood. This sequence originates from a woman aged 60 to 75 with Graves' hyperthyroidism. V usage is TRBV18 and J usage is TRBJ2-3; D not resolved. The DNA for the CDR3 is TGTGCCAGCTCACCCCCTGAGGCCGGGTCTAGCACAGATACGCAGTATTTT. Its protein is CASSPPEAGSSTDTQYF.